This T cell receptor (beta chain) was captured by sequencing in a study of a mutant IDH1 vaccine in newly diagnosed glioma. In the study overall: Treated patients were roughly 62% male, 37.5% female, mean age 40.4 years. Study-wide findings and caveats: Vaccination elicited immune responses in roughly 93% of patients.

The time point was: baseline, week 1 (first vaccination visit). Treatment denoted: pre-vaccination baseline after standard-of-care therapy. On this clone itself: The antigen is not known.

The germline V and J ends were trimmed by 0 bases and 5 bases, with 3 bases remaining between them. In germline, CDR1 is SGHRS, CDR2 YFSETQ. The CDR3 extends over 12 amino acids. Some clones are missing from TCRdb's copy, which holds only in-frame ones; the method was immunoSEQ multiplex PCR. Here the sample spans 55,000 to 70,000 clones, about four fifths being singletons. The sample consisted of PBMCs, taken from a glioma patient treated with radiotherapy, temozolomide or both. The rearrangement joins TRBV5-1 to TRBJ2-1; D unresolved. The clonotype originates from a man aged 50 to 59 with glioma. CDR3 sequence reads: CASSLGHNEQFF. CDR3 DNA sequence: TGCGCCAGCAGCTTGGGGCACAATGAGCAGTTCTTC.